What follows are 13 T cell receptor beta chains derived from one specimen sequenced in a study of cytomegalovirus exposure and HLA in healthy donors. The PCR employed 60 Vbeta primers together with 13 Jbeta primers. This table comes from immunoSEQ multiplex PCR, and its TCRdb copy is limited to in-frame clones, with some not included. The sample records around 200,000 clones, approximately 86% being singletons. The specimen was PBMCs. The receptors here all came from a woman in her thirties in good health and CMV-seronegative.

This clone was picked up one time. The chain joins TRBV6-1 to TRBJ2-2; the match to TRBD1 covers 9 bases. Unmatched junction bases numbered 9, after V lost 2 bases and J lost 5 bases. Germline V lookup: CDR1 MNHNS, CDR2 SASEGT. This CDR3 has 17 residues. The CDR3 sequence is CASSERWETGGTGELFF. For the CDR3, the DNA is TGTGCCAGCAGTGAAAGATGGGAGACAGGGGGAACCGGGGAGCTGTTTTTT.

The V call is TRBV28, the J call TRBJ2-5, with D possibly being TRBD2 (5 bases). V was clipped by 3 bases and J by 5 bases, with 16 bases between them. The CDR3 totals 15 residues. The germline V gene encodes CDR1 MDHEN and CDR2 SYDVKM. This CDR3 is CASSFSSGFVETQYF. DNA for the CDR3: TGTGCCAGCAGTTTTTCCAGCGGCTTTGTGGAGACCCAGTACTTC.

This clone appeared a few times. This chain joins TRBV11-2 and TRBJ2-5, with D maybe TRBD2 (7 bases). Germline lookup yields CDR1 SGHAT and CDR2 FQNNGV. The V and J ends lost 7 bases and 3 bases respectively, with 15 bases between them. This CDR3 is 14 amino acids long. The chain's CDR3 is CASTPRGGEETQYF. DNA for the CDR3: TGTGCCAGCACCCCCCGCGGGGGCGAAGAGACCCAGTACTTC. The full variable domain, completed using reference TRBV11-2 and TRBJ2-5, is EAGVAQSPRYKIIEKRQSVAFWCNPISGHATLYWYQQILGQGPKLLIQFQNNGVVDDSQLPKDRFSAERLKGVDSTLKIQPAKLEDSAVYLCASTPRGGEETQYFGPGTRLLVL.

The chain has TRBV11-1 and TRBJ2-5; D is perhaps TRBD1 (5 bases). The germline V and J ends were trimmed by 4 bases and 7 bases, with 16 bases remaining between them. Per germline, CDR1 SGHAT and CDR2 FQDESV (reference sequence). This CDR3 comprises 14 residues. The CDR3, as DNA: TGTGCCAGCAGCTCCCCGCAGGGTACGGGGACCCAGTACTTC. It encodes CASSSPQGTGTQYF.

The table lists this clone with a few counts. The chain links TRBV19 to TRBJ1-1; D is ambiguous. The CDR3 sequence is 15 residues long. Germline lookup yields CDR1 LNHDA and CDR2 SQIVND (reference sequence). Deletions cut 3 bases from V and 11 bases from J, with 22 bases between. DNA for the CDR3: TGTGCCAGTAGTATTACGCCCTCTACGGGGTCTAAGGCTTTCTTT. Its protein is CASSITPSTGSKAFF.

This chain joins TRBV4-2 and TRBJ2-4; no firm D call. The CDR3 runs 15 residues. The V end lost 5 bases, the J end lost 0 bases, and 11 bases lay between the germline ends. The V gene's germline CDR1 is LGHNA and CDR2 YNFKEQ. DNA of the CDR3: TGTGCCAGCAGCATCAGCGATGGAGCCAAAAACATTCAGTACTTC. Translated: CASSISDGAKNIQYF.

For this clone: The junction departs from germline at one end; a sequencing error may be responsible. The CDR3 coding sequence is TGTACCAGCAGTTTCTCACTTCCCTACAATGAGCAGTTCTTC. Protein product: CTSSFSLPYNEQFF. The V call is TRBV28, the J call TRBJ2-1; D unresolved. The CDR3 spans 14 residues. CDR1 is MDHEN and CDR2 is SYDVKM in the germline V gene.

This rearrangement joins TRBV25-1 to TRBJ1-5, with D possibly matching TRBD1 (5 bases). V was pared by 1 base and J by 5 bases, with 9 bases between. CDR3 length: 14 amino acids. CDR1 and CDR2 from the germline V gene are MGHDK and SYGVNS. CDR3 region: CASSEWQGDQPQHF. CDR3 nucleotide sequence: TGTGCCAGCAGTGAATGGCAGGGTGATCAGCCCCAGCATTTT.

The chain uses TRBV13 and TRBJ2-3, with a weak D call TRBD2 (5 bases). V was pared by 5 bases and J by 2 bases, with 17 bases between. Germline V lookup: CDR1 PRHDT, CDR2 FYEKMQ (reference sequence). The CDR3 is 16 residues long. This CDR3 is CASSPSRRLTTDTQYF. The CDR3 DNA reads TGTGCCAGCAGCCCATCCCGGCGACTAACCACAGATACGCAGTATTTT.

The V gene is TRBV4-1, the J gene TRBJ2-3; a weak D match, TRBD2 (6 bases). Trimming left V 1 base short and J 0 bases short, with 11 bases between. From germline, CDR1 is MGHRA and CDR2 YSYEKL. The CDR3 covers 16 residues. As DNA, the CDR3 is TGCGCCAGCAGCCAAGGTTGGGACTCAAGCACAGATACGCAGTATTTT. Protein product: CASSQGWDSSTDTQYF.

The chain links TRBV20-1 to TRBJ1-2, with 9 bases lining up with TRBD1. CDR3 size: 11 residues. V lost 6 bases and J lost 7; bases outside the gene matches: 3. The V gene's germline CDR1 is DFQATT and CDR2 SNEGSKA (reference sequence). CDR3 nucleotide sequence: TGCAGTGCGGGGACAGGGCCTGGCTACACCTTC. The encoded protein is CSAGTGPGYTF.

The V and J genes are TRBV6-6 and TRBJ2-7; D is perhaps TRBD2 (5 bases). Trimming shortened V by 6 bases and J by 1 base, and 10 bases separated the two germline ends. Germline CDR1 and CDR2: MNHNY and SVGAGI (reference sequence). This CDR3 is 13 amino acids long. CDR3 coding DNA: TGTGCCAGCAGCCCGCGGGTTTCCTACGAGCAGTACTTC. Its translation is CASSPRVSYEQYF.

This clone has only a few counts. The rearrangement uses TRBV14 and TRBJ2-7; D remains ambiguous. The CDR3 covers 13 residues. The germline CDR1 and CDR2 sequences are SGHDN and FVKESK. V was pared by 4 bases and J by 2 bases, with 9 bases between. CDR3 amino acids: CASSPRSTYEQYF. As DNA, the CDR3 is TGTGCCAGCAGCCCGAGAAGTACCTACGAGCAGTACTTC.